The 3 T cell receptor beta chains below all came from one sample that was sequenced in a study of blood T cell repertoires in COVID-19. TCRdb's copy holds only in-frame clones and misses some; the assay was immunoSEQ multiplex PCR. The sample includes roughly 160,000 clones, 85% to 90% of them seen just once. The sequencing input was peripheral blood. The receptor source for this set is a man between 18 and 35 years old with acute or convalescent COVID-19.

The rearrangement joins TRBV7-9 to TRBJ2-2, with TRBD2 identical over 10 bases. This CDR3 comprises 18 residues. After removal of 3 bases from V and 4 bases from J, the junction contained 11 bases not matched to a gene. Germline V gene lookup returns CDR1 SEHNR and CDR2 FQNEAQ (reference sequence). The CDR3 DNA is TGTGCCAGCAGCTTCCCAAAACGGAGCGGGGGGGCCACCGGGGAGCTGTTTTTT. Protein product: CASSFPKRSGGATGELFF.

V is TRBV24-1 and J is TRBJ2-2, with 7 bases matching TRBD2. The CDR3 is made up of 18 amino acids. Per the germline V gene, CDR1 is KGHDR and CDR2 is SFDVKD. V lost 2 bases, J lost 2 bases, and 10 bases stayed unmatched. CDR3 region: CATSDWEGSGENTGELFF. CDR3 coding DNA: TGTGCCACCAGTGATTGGGAGGGAAGCGGGGAAAACACCGGGGAGCTGTTTTTT.

The chain uses TRBV30 and TRBJ2-3; perhaps TRBD2 as D (5 bases). This CDR3 contains 15 residues. Looked up from germline, CDR1 is GTSNPN and CDR2 is SVGIG (reference sequence). V was pared by 5 bases and J by 7 bases, with 22 bases between. CDR3 residues: CAWLGWSGDGNTQYF. CDR3 DNA: TGTGCCTGGCTCGGTTGGTCAGGTGACGGGAATACGCAGTATTTT.